This is a list of T cell receptor beta chains from one sample in a study of healthy donors' naive CD4 and CD8 T cells. TCRdb recomputed calls from the reads with MiXCR, one row per CDR3 protein. The sample carries roughly 200,000 distinct CDR3 sequences, about 70% recorded once. The sample was naive CD4+ and CD8+ T cells sorted from blood, pooled from several donors. The origin of the receptors is a pool of human donors in good health; the sample pools cells from several healthy donors. CDR3s include the opening cysteine and the closing phenylalanine or tryptophan. The D gene is left open where the match is weak. The size of a clone is reported for some rows only, either as once, few or many, or as a class for expanded clones.

d_call clone_size j_call v_call cdr3_aa cdr3_nt
- once TRBJ2-3 TRBV4-3 CASSPSTDGALTDTQYF TGCGCCAGCAGTCCTTCGACCGACGGGGCACTAACAGATACGCAGTATTTT
- - TRBJ1-1 TRBV7-8 CASSLVMGSEAFF TGTGCCAGCAGCTTAGTGATGGGGAGTGAAGCTTTCTTT
TRBD1 - TRBJ1-2 TRBV6-5 CASSDPTGTGGFSNYGYTF TGTGCCAGCAGTGATCCAACCGGGACAGGGGGCTTTTCTAACTATGGCTACACCTTC
- - TRBJ1-3 TRBV4-3 CASSHHQRSGESSGNTIYF TGCGCCAGCAGCCACCACCAAAGGTCTGGGGAAAGCTCTGGAAACACCATATATTTT
- - TRBJ1-1 TRBV11-2 CASSLVAEAFF TGTGCCAGCAGCTTAGTCGCGGAAGCTTTCTTT
TRBD1 - TRBJ2-5 TRBV29-1 CSVERDRGQETQYF TGCAGCGTTGAGAGGGACAGGGGACAAGAGACCCAGTACTTC
- - TRBJ1-2 TRBV20-1 CSAPYQNYGYTF TGCAGTGCTCCTTACCAGAACTATGGCTACACCTTC
- - TRBJ2-7 TRBV6-5 CASRSPGARGLFEQYF TGTGCCAGCAGAAGTCCCGGTGCTCGGGGCCTATTCGAGCAGTACTTC
- - TRBJ1-1 TRBV29-1 CSVDVWGVNTEAFF TGCAGCGTTGATGTGTGGGGCGTGAACACTGAAGCTTTCTTT
TRBD2 - TRBJ2-1 TRBV6-5 CASGRAVDEQFF TGTGCCAGCGGGAGGGCCGTGGATGAGCAGTTCTTC
TRBD1 - TRBJ1-1 TRBV2 CASSEPTWTGANTEAFF TGTGCCAGCAGTGAACCCACTTGGACAGGGGCAAACACTGAAGCTTTCTTT
- - TRBJ2-2 TRBV5-1 CASSWTVNTGELFF TGCGCCAGCAGCTGGACAGTTAACACCGGGGAGCTGTTTTTT
- - TRBJ1-5 TRBV19 CASSIFEPGDQPQHF TGTGCCAGTAGTATATTCGAGCCAGGTGATCAGCCCCAGCATTTT
TRBD2 - TRBJ2-7 TRBV28 CASSGSGIAGAYEQYF TGTGCCAGCAGTGGGTCAGGGATAGCGGGAGCCTACGAGCAGTACTTC
TRBD1 - TRBJ1-1 TRBV6-5 CASSYGTGLKAFF TGTGCCAGCAGTTACGGGACAGGGCTGAAAGCTTTCTTT
TRBD1 - TRBJ2-7 TRBV10-3 CAIRGQGSGHKQYF TGTGCCATCCGAGGACAGGGTTCTGGGCACAAGCAGTACTTC
TRBD1 - TRBJ2-1 TRBV5-1 CASSYSGTEPYNEQFF TGCGCCAGCAGCTATTCCGGGACAGAACCCTACAATGAGCAGTTCTTC
TRBD2 - TRBJ2-5 TRBV29-1 CSVEDRASGWETQYF TGCAGCGTTGAAGATCGGGCTAGCGGTTGGGAGACCCAGTACTTC
- - TRBJ2-6 TRBV29-1 CSVNQGGTGANVLTF TGCAGCGTTAACCAGGGGGGAACTGGGGCCAACGTCCTGACTTTC
- - TRBJ2-1 TRBV10-3 CAIRSGQENNEQFF TGTGCCATCCGCTCGGGACAAGAAAACAATGAGCAGTTCTTC
- few TRBJ2-7 TRBV6-5 CASRGTYEQYF TGTGCCAGCAGGGGGACCTACGAGCAGTACTTC